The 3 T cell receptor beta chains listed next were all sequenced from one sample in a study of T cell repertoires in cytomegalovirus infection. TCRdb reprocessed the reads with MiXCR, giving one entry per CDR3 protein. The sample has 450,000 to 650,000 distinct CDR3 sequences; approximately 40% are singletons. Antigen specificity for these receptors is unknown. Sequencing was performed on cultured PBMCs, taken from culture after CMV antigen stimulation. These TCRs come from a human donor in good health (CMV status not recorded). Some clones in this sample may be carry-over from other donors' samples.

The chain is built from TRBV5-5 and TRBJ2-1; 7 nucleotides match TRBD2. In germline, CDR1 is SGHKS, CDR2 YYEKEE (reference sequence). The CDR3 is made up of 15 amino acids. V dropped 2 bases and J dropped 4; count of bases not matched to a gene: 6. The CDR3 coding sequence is TGTGCCAGCAGCTTTTCAGCGGGACTATACAATGAGCAGTTCTTC. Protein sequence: CASSFSAGLYNEQFF.

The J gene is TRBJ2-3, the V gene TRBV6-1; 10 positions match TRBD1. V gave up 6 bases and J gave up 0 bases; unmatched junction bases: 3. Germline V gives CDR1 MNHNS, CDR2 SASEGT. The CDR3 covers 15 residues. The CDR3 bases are TGTGCCAGCAGGAGGGACAGGGGAAGCACAGATACGCAGTATTTT. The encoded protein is CASRRDRGSTDTQYF.

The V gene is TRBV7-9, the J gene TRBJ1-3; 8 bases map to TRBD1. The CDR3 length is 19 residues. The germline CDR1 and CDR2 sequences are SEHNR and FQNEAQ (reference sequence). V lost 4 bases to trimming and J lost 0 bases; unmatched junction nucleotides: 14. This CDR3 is CASSSRPGQVIHSGNTIYF. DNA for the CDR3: TGTGCCAGCAGCTCTCGACCGGGACAGGTTATCCACTCTGGAAACACCATATATTTT.